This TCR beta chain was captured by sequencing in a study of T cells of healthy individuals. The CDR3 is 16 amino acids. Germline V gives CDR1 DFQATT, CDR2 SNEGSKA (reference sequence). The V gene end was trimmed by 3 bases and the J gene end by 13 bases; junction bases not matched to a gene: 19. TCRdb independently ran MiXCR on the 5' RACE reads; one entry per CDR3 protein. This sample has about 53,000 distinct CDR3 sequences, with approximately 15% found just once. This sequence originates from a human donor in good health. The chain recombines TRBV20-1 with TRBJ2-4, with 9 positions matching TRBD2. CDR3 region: CSASNVAGGPATLQYF. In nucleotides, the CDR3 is TGCAGTGCTAGTAACGTGGCGGGAGGGCCGGCTACATTACAGTACTTC.